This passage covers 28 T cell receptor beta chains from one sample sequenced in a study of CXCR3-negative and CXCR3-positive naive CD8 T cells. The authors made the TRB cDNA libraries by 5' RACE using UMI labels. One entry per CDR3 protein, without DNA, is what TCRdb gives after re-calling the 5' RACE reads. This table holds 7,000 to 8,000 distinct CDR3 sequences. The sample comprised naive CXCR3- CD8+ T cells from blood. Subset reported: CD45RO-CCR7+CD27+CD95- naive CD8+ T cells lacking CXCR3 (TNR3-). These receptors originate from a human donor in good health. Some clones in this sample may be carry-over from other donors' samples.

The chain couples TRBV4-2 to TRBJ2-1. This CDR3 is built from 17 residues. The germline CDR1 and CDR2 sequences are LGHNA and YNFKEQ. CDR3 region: CASSQETVYKDVNEQFF.

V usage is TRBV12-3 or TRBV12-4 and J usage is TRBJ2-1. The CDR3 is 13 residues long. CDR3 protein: CASSFDSYNEQFF.

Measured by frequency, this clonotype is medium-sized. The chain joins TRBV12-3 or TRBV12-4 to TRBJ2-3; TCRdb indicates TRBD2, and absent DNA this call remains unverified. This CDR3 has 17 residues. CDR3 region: CASSLDSASGITDTQYF.

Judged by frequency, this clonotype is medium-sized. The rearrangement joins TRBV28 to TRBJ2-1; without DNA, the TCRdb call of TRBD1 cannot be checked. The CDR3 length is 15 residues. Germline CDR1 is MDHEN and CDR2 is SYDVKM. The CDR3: CASSLGLGGPNEQFF.

The CDR3 is CSVEVRGTNTEAFF. This rearrangement joins TRBV29-1 to TRBJ1-1; the TRBD1 assignment by TCRdb is unverifiable without DNA. CDR3 length: 14 residues. Germline V gives CDR1 SQVTM, CDR2 ANQGSEA.

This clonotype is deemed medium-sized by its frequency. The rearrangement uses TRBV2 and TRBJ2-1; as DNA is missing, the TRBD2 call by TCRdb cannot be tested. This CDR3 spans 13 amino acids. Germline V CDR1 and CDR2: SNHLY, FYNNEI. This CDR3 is CASILVGGGEQFF.

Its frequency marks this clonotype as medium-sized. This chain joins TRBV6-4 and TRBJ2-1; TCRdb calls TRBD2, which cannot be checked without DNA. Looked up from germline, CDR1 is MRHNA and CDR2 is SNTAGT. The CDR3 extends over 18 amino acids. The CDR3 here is CASSEGTSGGVTYNEQFF.

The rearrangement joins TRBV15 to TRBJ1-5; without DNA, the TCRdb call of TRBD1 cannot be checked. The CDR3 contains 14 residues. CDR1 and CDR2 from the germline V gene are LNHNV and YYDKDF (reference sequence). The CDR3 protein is CATSIRDLDQPQHF.

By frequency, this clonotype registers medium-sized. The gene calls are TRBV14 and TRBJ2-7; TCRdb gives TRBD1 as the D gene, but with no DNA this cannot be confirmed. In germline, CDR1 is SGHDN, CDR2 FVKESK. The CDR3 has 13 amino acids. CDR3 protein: CASSQETGLEQYF.

This CDR3 reads CASSEASGRSTDTQYF. This sequence joins TRBV2 and TRBJ2-3; the D call of TRBD2 rests on TCRdb alone, since no DNA is present to check it. Germline V lookup: CDR1 SNHLY, CDR2 FYNNEI. CDR3 length: 16 amino acids.

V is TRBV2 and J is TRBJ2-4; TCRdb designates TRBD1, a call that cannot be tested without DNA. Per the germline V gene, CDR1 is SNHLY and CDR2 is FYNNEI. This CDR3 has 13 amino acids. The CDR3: CATVTGDGNIQYF. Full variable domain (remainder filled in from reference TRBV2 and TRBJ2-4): EPEVTQTPSHQVTQMGQEVILRCVPISNHLYFYWYRQILGQKVEFLVSFYNNEISEKSEIFDDQFSVERPDGSNFTLKIRSTKLEDSAMYFCATVTGDGNIQYFGAGTRLSVL.

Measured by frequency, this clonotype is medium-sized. The CDR3 region is CASADATDDGSYTF. The V gene is TRBV5-1, the J gene TRBJ1-2. The CDR3 runs 14 residues. Germline CDR1 reads SGHRS; CDR2 reads YFSETQ. Complete variable domain (other parts from reference TRBV5-1 and TRBJ1-2): KAGVTQTPRYLIKTRGQQVTLSCSPISGHRSVSWYQQTPGQGLQFLFEYFSETQRNKGNFPGRFSGRQFSNSRSEMNVSTLELGDSALYLCASADATDDGSYTFGSGTRLTVV.

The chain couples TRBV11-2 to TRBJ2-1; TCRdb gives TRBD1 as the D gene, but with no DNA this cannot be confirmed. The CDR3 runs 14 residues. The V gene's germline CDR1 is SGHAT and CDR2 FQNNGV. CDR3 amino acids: CASSFGTPIDEQFF.

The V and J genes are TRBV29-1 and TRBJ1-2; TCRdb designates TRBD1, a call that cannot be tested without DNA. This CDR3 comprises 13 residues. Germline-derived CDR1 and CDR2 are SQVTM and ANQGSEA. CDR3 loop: CSVPKGENYGYTF.

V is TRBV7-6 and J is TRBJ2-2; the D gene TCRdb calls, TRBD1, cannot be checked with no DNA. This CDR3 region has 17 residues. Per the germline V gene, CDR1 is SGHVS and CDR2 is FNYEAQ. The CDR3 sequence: CASSPDRASSTTGELFF.

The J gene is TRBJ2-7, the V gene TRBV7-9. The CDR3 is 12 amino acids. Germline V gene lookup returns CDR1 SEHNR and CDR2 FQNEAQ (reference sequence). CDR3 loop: CASITDALEQYF.

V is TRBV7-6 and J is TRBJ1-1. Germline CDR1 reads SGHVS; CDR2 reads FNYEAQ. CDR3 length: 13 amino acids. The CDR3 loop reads CASSFMVRTEAFF.

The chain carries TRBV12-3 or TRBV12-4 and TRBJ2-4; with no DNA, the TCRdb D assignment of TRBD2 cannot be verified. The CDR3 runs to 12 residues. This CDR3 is CASTQRENIQYF.

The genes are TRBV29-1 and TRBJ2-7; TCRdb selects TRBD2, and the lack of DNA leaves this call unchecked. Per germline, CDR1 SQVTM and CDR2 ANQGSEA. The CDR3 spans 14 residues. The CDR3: CSVGQREMRYEQYF.

The CDR3 is CASSLDSRWYF. This chain joins TRBV7-9 and TRBJ2-7. This CDR3 spans 11 amino acids. Looked up from germline, CDR1 is SEHNR and CDR2 is FQNEAQ (reference sequence).

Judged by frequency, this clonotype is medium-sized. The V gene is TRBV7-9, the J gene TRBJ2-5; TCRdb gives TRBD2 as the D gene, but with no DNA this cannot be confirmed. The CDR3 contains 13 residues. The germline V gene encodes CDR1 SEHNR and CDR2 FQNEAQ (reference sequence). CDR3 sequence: CASSQGLQETQYF.

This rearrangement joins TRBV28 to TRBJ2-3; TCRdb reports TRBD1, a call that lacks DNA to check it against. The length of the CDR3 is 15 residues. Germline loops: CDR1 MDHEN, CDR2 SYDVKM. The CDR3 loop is CASSLEGSSTDTQYF.

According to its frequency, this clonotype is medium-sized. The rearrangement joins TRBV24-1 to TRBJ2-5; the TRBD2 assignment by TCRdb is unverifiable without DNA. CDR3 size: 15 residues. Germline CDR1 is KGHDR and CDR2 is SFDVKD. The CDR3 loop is CATSDLAGGGETQYF.

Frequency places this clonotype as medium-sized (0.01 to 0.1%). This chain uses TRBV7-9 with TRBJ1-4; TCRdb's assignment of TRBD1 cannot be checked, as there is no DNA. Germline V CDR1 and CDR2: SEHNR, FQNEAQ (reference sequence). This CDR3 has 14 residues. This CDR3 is CASSSAMGQGKLFF.

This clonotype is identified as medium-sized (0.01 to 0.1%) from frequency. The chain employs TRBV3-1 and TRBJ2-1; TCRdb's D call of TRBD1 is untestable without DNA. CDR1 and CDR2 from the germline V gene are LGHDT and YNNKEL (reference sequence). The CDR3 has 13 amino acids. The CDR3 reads CASSQESRYEQFF.

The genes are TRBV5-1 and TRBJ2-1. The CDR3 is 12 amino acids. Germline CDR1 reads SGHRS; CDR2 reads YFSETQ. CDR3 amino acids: CASSSARNEQFF.

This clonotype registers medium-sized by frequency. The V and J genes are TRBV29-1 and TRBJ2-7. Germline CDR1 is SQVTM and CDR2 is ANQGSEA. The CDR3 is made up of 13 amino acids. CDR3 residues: CSVEDQLNYEQYF.

The CDR3 sequence is CASILAGEHEQFF. The chain links TRBV7-2 to TRBJ2-1; TCRdb gives TRBD2 as the D gene, but with no DNA this cannot be confirmed. The CDR3 runs 13 residues. Looked up from germline, CDR1 is SGHTA and CDR2 is FQGNSA.